Listed here is a single T cell receptor (beta chain). As yet, its antigen is unknown. These data come from a study of shared clonotypes between healthy human individuals. CD4+ cells were split into CD45RA+ naive and CD45RA-negative memory subsets. Generated by immunoSEQ multiplex PCR, the TCRdb table keeps only in-frame clones and is missing some. The sample holds hundreds of thousands of clones, 72% seen once. The CDR3 spans 16 residues. V was clipped by 5 bases and J by 4 bases; unmatched bases: 7. Germline V gives CDR1 SGHAT, CDR2 FQNNGV. Points from the study as a whole: Memory subsets generally showed smaller estimated richness than naive subsets did. Shared across a handful of donors were around 5% of the naive CD4 clonotypes. What rarefaction showed was incomplete sorted-subset sequencing despite large depth.

The rearrangement links TRBV11-2 to TRBJ2-7; 14 positions match TRBD2. Sequencing was done on a sample of memory CD4+ T cells sorted from blood. The subset here: CD45RA-negative fraction. This TCR was recovered from a woman in her 30s in good health. The chain's CDR3 is CASSPGRTSGRYEQYF. The CDR3 bases are TGTGCCAGCAGCCCTGGAAGGACTAGCGGGAGGTACGAGCAGTACTTC.